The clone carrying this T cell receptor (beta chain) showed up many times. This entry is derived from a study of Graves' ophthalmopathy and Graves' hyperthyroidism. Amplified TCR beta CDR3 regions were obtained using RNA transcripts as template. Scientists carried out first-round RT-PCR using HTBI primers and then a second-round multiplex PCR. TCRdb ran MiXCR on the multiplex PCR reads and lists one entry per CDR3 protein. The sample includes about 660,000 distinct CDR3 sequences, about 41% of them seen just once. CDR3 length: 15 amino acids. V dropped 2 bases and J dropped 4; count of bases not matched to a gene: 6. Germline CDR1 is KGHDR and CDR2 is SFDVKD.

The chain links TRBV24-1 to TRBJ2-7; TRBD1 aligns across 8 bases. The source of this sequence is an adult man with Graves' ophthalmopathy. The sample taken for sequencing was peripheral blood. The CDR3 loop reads CATSDYTGTGYEQYF. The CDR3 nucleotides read TGTGCCACCAGTGATTACACCGGGACAGGATACGAGCAGTACTTC.